Reported below is one T cell receptor beta chain. This record belongs to a study of blood T cell repertoires in COVID-19. In the authors' methods: For nucleated cells, counts were estimated from reference gene primer amplification. Repertoires were generated with immunoSEQ multiplex PCR, while TCRdb's copy carries only in-frame clones and drops some. Clone size and the V and J calls come from that table; the DNA yielded D and trimming. The data show 99,000 or so clones, with roughly 90% seen just once and 6% held by the top ten. CDR3 size: 14 residues. Trimming removed 9 bases at V and 0 bases at J, with 15 bases between. Per germline, CDR1 SEHNR and CDR2 FQNEAQ (reference sequence).

The rearrangement links TRBV7-9 to TRBJ2-7; tentative D call: TRBD1 (6 bases). The receptor comes from a human donor in a cohort sampled during active COVID-19. Sequencing was carried out using peripheral blood. The CDR3 DNA sequence: TGTGCCAGTACCGGGACAATGAGCTCCTACGAGCAGTACTTC. Amino acid sequence: CASTGTMSSYEQYF.